This T cell receptor (beta chain) was captured by sequencing in a study of CD8+ T cells in alopecia areata. About the research overall: Tofacitinib was taken orally by treated patients, and the dose was 5 to 10 mg twice daily.

The germline V and J ends were trimmed by 2 bases and 1 base, with 18 bases remaining between them. Germline V CDR1 and CDR2: LGHNA, YNFKEQ. The CDR3 is 17 amino acids. Alopecia areata patients had lesional scalp punch biopsies and peripheral blood taken from them. Sorting from PBMCs produced CD4+ and CD8+ T cells. The study's findings and limits: Lesional scalp, notably in alopecia totalis/universalis, had clonality above that of normal scalp.

RNA was extracted and reverse transcribed into cDNA as the sequencing template. Profiled with immunoSEQ multiplex PCR; TCRdb holds only in-frame clones, not every one. The sample records around 140,000 clones, roughly 50% being singletons. Note on this clone: Its antigen is not known.

The rearrangement joins TRBV4-2 to TRBJ2-7, with D possibly matching TRBD2 (7 bases). The receptor was derived from a human donor with alopecia areata. The source material was CD4+ T cells sorted from blood. The CDR3 sequence is CASSQQGPREVSYEQYF. The CDR3, as DNA: TGTGCCAGCAGCCAACAGGGGCCCCGGGAGGTTTCCTACGAGCAGTACTTC.